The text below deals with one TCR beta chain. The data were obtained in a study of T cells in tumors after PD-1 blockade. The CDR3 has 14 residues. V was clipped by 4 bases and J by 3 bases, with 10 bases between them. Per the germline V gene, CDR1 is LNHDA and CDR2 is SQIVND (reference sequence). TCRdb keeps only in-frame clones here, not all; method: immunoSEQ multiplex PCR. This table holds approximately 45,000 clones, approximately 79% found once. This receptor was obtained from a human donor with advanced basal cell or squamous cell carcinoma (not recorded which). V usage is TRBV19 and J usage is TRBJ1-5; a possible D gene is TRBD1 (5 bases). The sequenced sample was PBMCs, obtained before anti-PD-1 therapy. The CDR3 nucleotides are TGTGCCAGTAGTACCCGGGACTACAATCAGCCCCAGCATTTT. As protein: CASSTRDYNQPQHF.